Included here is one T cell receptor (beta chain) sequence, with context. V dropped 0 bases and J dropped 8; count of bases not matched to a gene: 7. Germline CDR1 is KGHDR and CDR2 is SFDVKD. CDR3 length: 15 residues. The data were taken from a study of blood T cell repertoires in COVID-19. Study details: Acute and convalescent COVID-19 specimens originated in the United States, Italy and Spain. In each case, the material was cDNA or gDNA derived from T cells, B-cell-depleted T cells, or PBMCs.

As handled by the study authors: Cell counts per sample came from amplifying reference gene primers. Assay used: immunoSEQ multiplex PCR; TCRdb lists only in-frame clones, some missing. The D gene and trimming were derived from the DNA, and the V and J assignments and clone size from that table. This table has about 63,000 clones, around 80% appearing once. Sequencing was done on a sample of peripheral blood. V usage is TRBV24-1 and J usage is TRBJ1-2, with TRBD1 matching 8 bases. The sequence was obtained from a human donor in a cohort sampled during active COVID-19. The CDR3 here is CATSDLSGGGSGYTF. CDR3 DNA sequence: TGTGCCACCAGTGATTTGTCAGGGGGCGGATCGGGCTACACCTTC.